These 24 T cell receptor beta chains share one sample of origin, sequenced in a study of cytomegalovirus exposure and HLA in healthy donors (dated by TCRdb to 2016 to 2017). Preparation of the library involved the immunoSEQ multiplex PCR assay. For the multiplex PCR, a mixture combining 60 forward primers for TCR Vbeta segments and 13 reverse primers for TCR Jbeta segments was used. TCRdb provides this immuneACCESS table in a form limited to in-frame rearrangements. Some clones are lacking; in checked studies, under half of them reflect an unresolved V gene, and why the rest are absent is not known. The sample profile shows 75,000 to 95,000 clones; just under 85% of them were found once. The ten largest clones represent around 5.6% of the sample. The sequenced sample was PBMCs. The receptors come from a woman between 18 and 29 years old in good health and CMV-seropositive.

This clone was detected once. The rearrangement links TRBV28 to TRBJ2-5; 9 bases align to TRBD2. Trimming at V came to 2 bases and at J to 4 bases, leaving 5 bases not matched to a gene. Germline loops: CDR1 MDHEN, CDR2 SYDVKM. There are 15 residues in the CDR3. CDR3 amino acids: CASSLGTSKGETQYF. Written as DNA, the CDR3 is TGTGCCAGCAGTTTAGGGACTAGCAAAGGAGAGACCCAGTACTTC.

This rearrangement joins TRBV5-1 to TRBJ1-1; 11 bases line up with TRBD1. CDR1 is SGHRS, CDR2 YFSETQ, per germline. Trimming cost V 7 bases and J 5 bases; bases outside gene matches: 16. This CDR3 is 17 amino acids long. The CDR3 protein is CASLPTPPGQGGTEAFF. CDR3 nucleotides: TGCGCCAGCCTCCCCACACCCCCGGGACAGGGGGGGACTGAAGCTTTCTTT.

This chain uses TRBV7-8 with TRBJ2-2; 7 nucleotides line up with TRBD2. The junction had 8 bases not matched to a gene; V was cut back by 1 base and J by 0 bases. Germline CDR1 SGHVS, CDR2 FQNEAQ. The CDR3 consists of 18 residues. The CDR3 DNA is TGTGCCAGCAGCTTAGGCATCCTAGCGGATACGAACACCGGGGAGCTGTTTTTT. Amino acid sequence: CASSLGILADTNTGELFF.

The gene calls are TRBV9 and TRBJ2-1; TRBD2 matches 8 bases. The CDR3 runs to 15 residues. CDR1 is SGDLS and CDR2 is YYNGEE in the germline V gene. V was pared by 3 bases and J by 10 bases, with 12 bases of the junction left unmatched. DNA of the CDR3: TGTGCCAGCAGCGCCACATCGGGGGGGTTTTGGGAGCAGTTCTTC. Encoded protein: CASSATSGGFWEQFF.

To note about this clone: The germline gene is not matched at one end of the junction; a read error may be the cause. The V gene is TRBV7-9, the J gene TRBJ2-2, with 11 positions matching TRBD2. Germline V gene data show CDR1 as SEHNR and CDR2 as FQNEAQ (reference sequence). The CDR3 has 14 amino acids. CDR3: CASSLAGGDGELFF. CDR3 DNA sequence: TGTGCCAGCAGCCTAGCGGGGGGAGACGGGGAGCTGTTTTTT.

This clone was recorded many times. This sequence joins TRBV25-1 and TRBJ2-1; 8 bases align to TRBD2. V dropped 1 base and J dropped 7; count of bases not matched to a gene: 12. Germline CDR1 and CDR2: MGHDK and SYGVNS. The CDR3 extends over 17 amino acids. This CDR3 is CASSESKREFYLNEQFF. Written as DNA, the CDR3 is TGTGCCAGCAGTGAATCAAAGCGGGAGTTTTATTTGAATGAGCAGTTCTTC. Filled out from reference TRBV25-1 and TRBJ2-1, the complete variable domain reads EADIYQTPRYLVIGTGKKITLECSQTMGHDKMYWYQQDPGMELHLIHYSYGVNSTEKGDLSSESTVSRIRTEHFPLTLESARPSHTSQYLCASSESKREFYLNEQFFGPGTRLTVL.

This clone was counted a few times. CDR3 loop: CASSQERANTGELFF. CDR3 coding DNA: TGCGCCAGCAGCCAAGAACGAGCGAACACCGGGGAGCTGTTTTTT. The rearrangement links TRBV4-1 to TRBJ2-2; D gene unclear. Germline V gives CDR1 MGHRA, CDR2 YSYEKL. V lost 0 bases, J lost 0 bases, and 5 bases lay in between. There are 15 residues in the CDR3.

The chain joins TRBV28 to TRBJ2-7; 9 positions agree with TRBD1. CDR3 length: 16 residues. The trim removed 5 bases at V and 4 bases at J, leaving 12 bases unmatched. Germline assignment: CDR1 MDHEN and CDR2 SYDVKM. CDR3 residues: CASSPPGQGGSYEQYF. CDR3 nucleotide sequence: TGTGCCAGCAGTCCTCCGGGACAGGGAGGTTCTTACGAGCAGTACTTC.

The rearrangement links TRBV6-5 to TRBJ2-1; 9 bases are shared with TRBD2. The CDR3 runs 11 residues. The junction had 4 bases not matched to a gene; V was cut back by 4 bases and J by 15 bases. Germline CDR1 MNHEY, CDR2 SVGAGI. The CDR3 bases are TGTGCCAGCAGTTCGCGGGAGGGTTGGTTCTTC. Translating it yields CASSSREGWFF.

The chain couples TRBV15 to TRBJ2-2, with 7 bases fitting TRBD1. J was trimmed by 3 bases and V by 5 bases; bases with no gene match: 3. This CDR3 spans 14 amino acids. Germline assignment: CDR1 LNHNV and CDR2 YYDKDF (reference sequence). This CDR3 reads CATSGDSHTGELFF. The CDR3, as DNA: TGTGCCACCAGCGGGGACAGCCACACCGGGGAGCTGTTTTTT.

The CDR3 sequence is CASSPALGGGYEQYF. DNA of the CDR3: TGCGCCAGCAGCCCCGCCCTAGGGGGCGGCTACGAGCAGTACTTC. This rearrangement joins TRBV5-1 to TRBJ2-7; 7 bases agree with TRBD1. The germline gives CDR1 SGHRS, CDR2 YFSETQ. Germline trimming cut 4 bases from V and 3 bases from J; bases unmatched to any gene: 10. The CDR3 extends over 15 amino acids.

The chain has TRBV5-6 and TRBJ2-5; 7 bases match TRBD2. The CDR3 has 16 amino acids. The germline gives CDR1 SGHDT, CDR2 YYEEEE. After removal of 4 bases from V and 2 bases from J, the junction contained 11 bases not matched to a gene. CDR3 amino acids: CASSQLAGTTQETQYF. The CDR3 nucleotides are TGTGCCAGCAGCCAACTGGCAGGGACTACTCAAGAGACCCAGTACTTC. Full variable domain (missing parts from reference TRBV5-6 and TRBJ2-5): DAGVTQSPTHLIKTRGQQVTLRCSPKSGHDTVSWYQQALGQGPQFIFQYYEEEERQRGNFPDRFSGHQFPNYSSELNVNALLLGDSALYLCASSQLAGTTQETQYFGPGTRLLVL.

A single count supports this clone. This chain uses TRBV6-5 with TRBJ1-5; tentatively, D is TRBD1 (6 bases). Trimming cost V 6 bases and J 6 bases, with 18 bases left between them. Germline loops: CDR1 MNHEY, CDR2 SVGAGI. The CDR3 extends over 15 amino acids. The CDR3 reads CASSPAGVGTQPQHF. The CDR3 DNA reads as TGTGCCAGCAGCCCCGCAGGGGTTGGGACTCAGCCCCAGCATTTT.

The V and J genes are TRBV7-3 and TRBJ1-1; tentatively, D is TRBD1 (5 bases). The V gene's germline CDR1 is SGHTA and CDR2 FQGTGA. V was shortened by 5 bases and J by 0 bases, with 16 bases between the two germline ends. The CDR3 extends over 16 amino acids. The CDR3 DNA is TGTGCCAGCAGCCCCGGAGGGGTCGGAATGAACACTGAAGCTTTCTTT. As protein: CASSPGGVGMNTEAFF.

This chain connects TRBV4-1 to TRBJ2-1, with D possibly TRBD1 on 5 matching bases. The germline gives CDR1 MGHRA, CDR2 YSYEKL. With 0 bases removed from V and 4 bases from J, the gap between germline ends came to 7 bases. This CDR3 contains 14 residues. CDR3 in DNA: TGCGCCAGCAGCCAAGATGCAGGGTACAATGAGCAGTTCTTC. This sequence encodes CASSQDAGYNEQFF.

This clone occurred once. The chain uses TRBV15 and TRBJ1-2; D might be TRBD1 (5 bases). The CDR3 is 12 residues long. Germline CDR1 LNHNV, CDR2 YYDKDF (reference sequence). V gave up 7 bases and J gave up 9 bases, with 15 bases separating them. The chain's CDR3 is CATTAGPGSYTF. Here the CDR3 DNA reads TGTGCCACCACGGCGGGGCCCGGGAGCTACACCTTC.

This clone has a single count. The chain employs TRBV11-2 and TRBJ2-6, with D possibly being TRBD1 (6 bases). CDR1 is SGHAT, CDR2 FQNNGV, per germline. Trimming removed 6 bases from V and 2 bases from J, with 14 bases in between. The CDR3 has 16 residues. CDR3 in amino acids: CASRGLNRAGANVLTF. As DNA, the CDR3 is TGTGCCAGCAGGGGGCTCAACAGGGCTGGGGCCAACGTCCTGACTTTC.

There are a few counts of this clone. This chain connects TRBV10-3 to TRBJ1-1; D gene unclear. V shed 6 bases and J shed 1 base, with 9 bases lying between them. CDR3 length: 13 amino acids. The germline gives CDR1 ENHRY, CDR2 SYGVKD. The CDR3 sequence: CAISRRENTEAFF. The CDR3 DNA reads TGTGCCATCAGCCGCCGGGAGAACACTGAAGCTTTCTTT.

For the CDR3, the DNA is TGTGCCAGTGGGTTAGCGGGCACCTCCTACAATGAGCAGTTCTTC. Translated, it gives CASGLAGTSYNEQFF. The rearrangement joins TRBV19 to TRBJ2-1, with 7 bases identical to TRBD2. V shed 8 bases, J shed 0 bases, and the junction held 7 bases outside the gene matches. This CDR3 is built from 15 residues. CDR1 is LNHDA, CDR2 SQIVND, per germline (reference sequence). Variable domain in full (rest from reference TRBV19 and TRBJ2-1): DGGITQSPKYLFRKEGQNVTLSCEQNLNHDAMYWYRQDPGQGLRLIYYSQIVNDFQKGDIAEGYSVSREKKESFPLTVTSAQKNPTAFYLCASGLAGTSYNEQFFGPGTRLTVL.

The genes are TRBV6-1 and TRBJ2-7, with a weak D call TRBD1 (6 bases). Between the trimmed V and J ends, which lost 9 bases and 2 bases, there was a span of 11 bases. The CDR3 length is 12 residues. CDR1 MNHNS and CDR2 SASEGT come from the germline V gene. The chain's CDR3 is CASDRNTYEQYF. The CDR3 DNA reads as TGTGCCAGTGACAGGAATACCTACGAGCAGTACTTC.

The chain uses TRBV5-1 and TRBJ2-3, with TRBD1 matching over 9 bases. The CDR3 covers 16 residues. Germline V CDR1 and CDR2: SGHRS, YFSETQ. V lost 4 bases to trimming and J lost 0 bases; unmatched junction nucleotides: 6. CDR3 protein: CASSPMDRGSTDTQYF. CDR3 in DNA: TGCGCCAGCAGCCCAATGGACAGGGGAAGCACAGATACGCAGTATTTT. The full variable domain, rest sourced from reference TRBV5-1 and TRBJ2-3, is KAGVTQTPRYLIKTRGQQVTLSCSPISGHRSVSWYQQTPGQGLQFLFEYFSETQRNKGNFPGRFSGRQFSNSRSEMNVSTLELGDSALYLCASSPMDRGSTDTQYFGPGTRLTVL.

V gene TRBV29-1 combines with J gene TRBJ2-3; a possible D gene is TRBD2 (7 bases). The V end lost 4 bases, the J end lost 3 bases, and 17 bases lay between the germline ends. The CDR3 extends over 15 amino acids. Germline V CDR1 and CDR2: SQVTM, ANQGSEA. The CDR3 region is CSVGNQGRETDTQYF. In DNA form, the CDR3 reads TGCAGCGTTGGAAACCAGGGGAGGGAGACAGATACGCAGTATTTT.

The rearrangement links TRBV5-1 to TRBJ2-5; 7 bases match TRBD2. Unmatched junction bases numbered 7, after V lost 4 bases and J lost 4 bases. The CDR3 is 14 amino acids. Germline assignment: CDR1 SGHRS and CDR2 YFSETQ. The CDR3 is CASSIGTMIETQYF. The DNA of the CDR3 is TGCGCCAGCAGCATCGGGACTATGATAGAGACCCAGTACTTC.

The J gene is TRBJ1-5, the V gene TRBV7-3, with 7 bases aligning to TRBD1. CDR1 and CDR2 from the germline V gene are SGHTA and FQGTGA. This CDR3 comprises 15 residues. V was pared by 5 bases and J by 5 bases, with 9 bases of the junction left unmatched. CDR3 bases: TGTGCCAGCAGCACCCGACAGGGAGCGGATCAGCCCCAGCATTTT. It codes for CASSTRQGADQPQHF.